This note documents a single T cell receptor beta chain sequence. The repertoire was sequenced with immunoSEQ multiplex PCR; TCRdb's copy has only in-frame clones and lacks some. The sample records roughly 93,000 clones, about 90% being singletons. This sample stems from a study of OX40 agonist ivuxolimab in advanced cancers. This material consisted of CD4+ or CD8+ T cells sorted from blood, taken in a trial of the OX40 agonist ivuxolimab. The sequence was obtained from an adult with an advanced solid tumor such as melanoma, head and neck, liver or kidney cancer.

CDR3 in DNA: TGTGCCAGCAGCAAAGTGGGCGACTCCTACGAGCAGTACTTC. Encoded protein: CASSKVGDSYEQYF. The chain is built from TRBV21-1 and TRBJ2-7; no DNA check was done on the table's D call, TRBD1. TRBV21-1 is a known pseudogene. The CDR3 is 14 residues long.